The clone carrying this T cell receptor beta chain was recorded once. What it binds is unknown. Repertoires were generated with immunoSEQ multiplex PCR, while TCRdb's copy carries only in-frame clones and drops some. The sample contains 290,000 or so clones, about 90% of which appear only once. The treatment denotes: roughly 18 received Ad26.COV2.S at low or high dose, single or two shots; about 5 received placebo; per-sample allocation not given. Each sample was drawn 63 days after the first injection (of vaccine or placebo). This sample is drawn from a study of Ad26.COV2.S vaccination and SARS-CoV-2 variants. Broader study findings: Vaccine and placebo recipients had comparable breadth of non-spike TCRs. The TCR breadth and depth analyses may have produced an underestimate of total T cell responses.

The germline CDR1 and CDR2 sequences are SGHRS and YFSETQ. The V end was cut by 4 bases, the J end by 2 bases, with 9 bases between. The CDR3 totals 13 residues. This chain links TRBV5-1 with TRBJ2-5; D gene unclear. The material was peripheral blood, obtained in a trial of Ad26.COV2.S vaccine versus placebo. The TCR was taken from a person aged 18-60 years who received the Ad26.COV2.S COVID-19 vaccine or a placebo. CDR3 in amino acids: CASSRQPQETQYF. CDR3 sequence (DNA): TGCGCCAGCAGCCGACAACCACAAGAGACCCAGTACTTC.